The T cell receptor beta chain described here comes from a study of cytomegalovirus exposure and HLA in healthy donors. Study-wide results and caveats: Apart from CMV serostatus, no immune exposure information was available. Differences between HLA loci emerged in a later analysis of TCR association rates, with DRB1 most and HLA-C fewest.

CDR1 DFQATT and CDR2 SNEGSKA come from the germline V gene (reference sequence). The CDR3 is made up of 11 amino acids. The V gene lost 3 bases and the J gene lost 5 bases, with 4 bases spanning the gap. The PCR used 60 Vbeta and 13 Jbeta primers. Assay: immunoSEQ multiplex PCR; the TCRdb copy retains only in-frame clones and omits some. The profile covers about 94,000 clones, with approximately 80% appearing a single time and roughly 3.7% taken by the ten largest. As concerns this clone: Its antigen is currently unknown.

This sequence was found in a man aged 30 to 39 in good health and CMV-seronegative. The genes are TRBV20-1 and TRBJ1-4; D gene ambiguous. The sample was PBMCs. The CDR3 is CSARENEKLFF. In nucleotides, the CDR3 is TGCAGTGCTAGGGAGAATGAAAAACTGTTTTTT.